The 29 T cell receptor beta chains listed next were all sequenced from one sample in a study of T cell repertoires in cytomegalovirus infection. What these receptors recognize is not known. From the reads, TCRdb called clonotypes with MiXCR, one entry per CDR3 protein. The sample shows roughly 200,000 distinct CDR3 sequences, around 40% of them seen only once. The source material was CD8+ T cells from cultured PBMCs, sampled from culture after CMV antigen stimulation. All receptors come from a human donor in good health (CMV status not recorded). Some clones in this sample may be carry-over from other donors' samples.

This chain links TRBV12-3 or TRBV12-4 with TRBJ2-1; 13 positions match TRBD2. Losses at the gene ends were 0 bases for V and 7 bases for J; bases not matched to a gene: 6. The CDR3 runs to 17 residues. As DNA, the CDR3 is TGTGCCAGCAGTTTAGCGCATGGACTAGCGGGGGCGAATGAGCAGTTCTTC. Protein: CASSLAHGLAGANEQFF.

The CDR3 protein is CASSGLVPTDTQYF. CDR3 DNA sequence: TGTGCCAGCAGTGGGTTGGTGCCCACAGATACGCAGTATTTT. V usage is TRBV6-5 and J usage is TRBJ2-3; no clear D. Trimming took 5 bases from V and 2 from J, leaving 11 bases between them. Per the germline V gene, CDR1 is MNHEY and CDR2 is SVGAGI. The CDR3 spans 14 residues.

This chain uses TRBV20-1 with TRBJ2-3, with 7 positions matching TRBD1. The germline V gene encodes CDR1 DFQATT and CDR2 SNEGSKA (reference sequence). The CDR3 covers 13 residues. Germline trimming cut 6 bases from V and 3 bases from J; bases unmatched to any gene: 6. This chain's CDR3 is CSARDRQTDTQYF. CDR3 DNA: TGCAGTGCAAGGGACAGACAAACAGATACGCAGTATTTT.

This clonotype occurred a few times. CDR3 loop: CASSPRGDRTQYF. The CDR3 nucleotides are TGTGCCAGCAGTCCGAGGGGGGATAGGACCCAGTACTTC. V is TRBV12-3 or TRBV12-4 and J is TRBJ2-5; the D gene could be TRBD1 or TRBD2 (6 bases each). CDR3 size: 13 residues. Trimming cost V 5 bases and J 7 bases, with 14 bases left between them.

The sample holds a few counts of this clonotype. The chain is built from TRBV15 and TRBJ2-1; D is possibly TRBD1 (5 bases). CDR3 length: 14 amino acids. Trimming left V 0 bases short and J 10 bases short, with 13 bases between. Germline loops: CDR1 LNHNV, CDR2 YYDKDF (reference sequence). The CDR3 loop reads CATSRDAGPGEQFF. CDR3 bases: TGTGCCACCAGCAGAGATGCAGGGCCCGGGGAGCAGTTCTTC.

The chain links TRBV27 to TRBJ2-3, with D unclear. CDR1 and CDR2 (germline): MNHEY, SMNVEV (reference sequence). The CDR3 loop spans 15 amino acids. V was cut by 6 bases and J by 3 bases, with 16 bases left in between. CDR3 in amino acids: CASSPESHWTDTQYF. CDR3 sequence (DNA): TGTGCCAGCAGCCCCGAGTCGCATTGGACAGATACGCAGTATTTT.

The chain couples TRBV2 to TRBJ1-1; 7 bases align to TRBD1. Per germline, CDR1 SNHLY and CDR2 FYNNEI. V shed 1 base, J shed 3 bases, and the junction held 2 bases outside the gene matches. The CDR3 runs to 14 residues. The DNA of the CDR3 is TGTGCCAGCAGTGAAGGGGGGACAGACACTGAAGCTTTCTTT. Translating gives CASSEGGTDTEAFF.

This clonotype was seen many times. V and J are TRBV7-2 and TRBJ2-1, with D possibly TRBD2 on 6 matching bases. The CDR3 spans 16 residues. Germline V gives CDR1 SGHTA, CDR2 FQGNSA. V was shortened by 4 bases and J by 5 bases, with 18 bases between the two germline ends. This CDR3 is CASSSQGGSLDNEQFF. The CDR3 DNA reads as TGTGCCAGCAGCTCCCAGGGAGGAAGCCTTGACAATGAGCAGTTCTTC.

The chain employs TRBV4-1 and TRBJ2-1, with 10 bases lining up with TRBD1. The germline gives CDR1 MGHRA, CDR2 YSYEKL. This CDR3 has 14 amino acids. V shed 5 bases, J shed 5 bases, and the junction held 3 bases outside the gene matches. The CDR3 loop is CASSTGTGDNEQFF. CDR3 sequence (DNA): TGCGCCAGCAGCACCGGGACAGGGGACAATGAGCAGTTCTTC.

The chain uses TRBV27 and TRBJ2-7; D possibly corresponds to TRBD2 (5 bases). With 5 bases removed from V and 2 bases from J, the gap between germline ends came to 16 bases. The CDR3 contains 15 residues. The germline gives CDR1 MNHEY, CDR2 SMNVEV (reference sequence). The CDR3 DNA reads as TGTGCCAGCAGTCTCCAAGCGGACCGTCCCTACGAGCAGTACTTC. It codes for CASSLQADRPYEQYF.

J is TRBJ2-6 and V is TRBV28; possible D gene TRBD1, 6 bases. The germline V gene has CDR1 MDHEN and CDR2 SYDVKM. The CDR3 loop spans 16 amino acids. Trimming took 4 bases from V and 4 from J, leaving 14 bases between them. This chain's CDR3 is CASSWPRGSGANVLTF. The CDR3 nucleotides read TGTGCCAGCAGTTGGCCCAGGGGAAGCGGGGCCAACGTCCTGACTTTC.

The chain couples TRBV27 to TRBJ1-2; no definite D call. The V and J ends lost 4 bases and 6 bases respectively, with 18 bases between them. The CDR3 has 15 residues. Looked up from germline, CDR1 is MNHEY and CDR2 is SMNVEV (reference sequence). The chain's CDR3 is CASSSLLHGLHGYTF. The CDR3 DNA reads TGTGCCAGCAGTTCCCTGCTACACGGGCTCCATGGCTACACCTTC.

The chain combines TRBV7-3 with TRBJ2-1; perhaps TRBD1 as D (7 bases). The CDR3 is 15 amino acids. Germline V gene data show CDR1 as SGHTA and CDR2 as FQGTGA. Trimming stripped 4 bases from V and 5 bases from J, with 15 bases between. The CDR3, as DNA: TGTGCCAGCAGCTCTCCCAGGGGGGTAAACAATGAGCAGTTCTTC. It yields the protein CASSSPRGVNNEQFF.

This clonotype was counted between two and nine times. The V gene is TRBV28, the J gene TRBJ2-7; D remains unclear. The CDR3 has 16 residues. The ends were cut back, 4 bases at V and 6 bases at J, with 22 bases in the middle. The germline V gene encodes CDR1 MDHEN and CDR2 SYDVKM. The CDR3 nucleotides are TGTGCCAGCAGTTCGATTATTGTGTTGGGCCTTGGCGAGCAGTACTTC. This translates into CASSSIIVLGLGEQYF.

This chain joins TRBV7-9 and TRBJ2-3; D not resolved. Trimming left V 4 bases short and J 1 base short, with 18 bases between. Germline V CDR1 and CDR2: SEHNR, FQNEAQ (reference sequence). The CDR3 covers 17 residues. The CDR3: CASSSFRALEGTDTQYF. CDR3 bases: TGTGCCAGCAGCTCCTTTCGGGCCCTAGAGGGCACAGATACGCAGTATTTT.

The CDR3 DNA is TGTGCCAGCAGCGTAAGCGCTATCCATGAGCAGTTCTTC. Encoded protein: CASSVSAIHEQFF. The V gene is TRBV9, the J gene TRBJ2-1; D gene unclear. CDR3 length: 13 amino acids. V lost 1 base, J lost 8 bases, and 10 bases lay in between. The V gene's germline CDR1 is SGDLS and CDR2 YYNGEE.

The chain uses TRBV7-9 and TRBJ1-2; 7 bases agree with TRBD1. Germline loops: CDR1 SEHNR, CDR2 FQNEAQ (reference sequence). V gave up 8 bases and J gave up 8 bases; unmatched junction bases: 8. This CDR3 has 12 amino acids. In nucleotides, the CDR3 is TGTGCCAGCGGTGGGCAGGGGGACGGCTACACCTTC. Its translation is CASGGQGDGYTF.

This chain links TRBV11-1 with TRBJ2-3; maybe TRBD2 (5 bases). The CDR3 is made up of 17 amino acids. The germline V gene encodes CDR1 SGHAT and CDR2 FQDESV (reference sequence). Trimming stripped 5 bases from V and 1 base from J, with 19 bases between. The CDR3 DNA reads TGTGCCAGCAGCCCAGATTTACTAACGCGGGGCACAGATACGCAGTATTTT. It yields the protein CASSPDLLTRGTDTQYF. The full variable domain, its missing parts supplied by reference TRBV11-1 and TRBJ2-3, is EAEVAQSPRYKITEKSQAVAFWCDPISGHATLYWYRQILGQGPELLVQFQDESVVDDSQLPKDRFSAERLKGVDSTLKIQPAELGDSAMYLCASSPDLLTRGTDTQYFGPGTRLTVL.

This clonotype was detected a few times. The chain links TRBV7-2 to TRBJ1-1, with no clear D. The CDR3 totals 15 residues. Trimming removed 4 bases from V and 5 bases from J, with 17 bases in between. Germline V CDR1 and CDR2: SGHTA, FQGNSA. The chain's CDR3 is CASSSRRARGTEAFF. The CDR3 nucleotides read TGTGCCAGCAGCTCTCGAAGGGCGCGGGGTACTGAAGCTTTCTTT.

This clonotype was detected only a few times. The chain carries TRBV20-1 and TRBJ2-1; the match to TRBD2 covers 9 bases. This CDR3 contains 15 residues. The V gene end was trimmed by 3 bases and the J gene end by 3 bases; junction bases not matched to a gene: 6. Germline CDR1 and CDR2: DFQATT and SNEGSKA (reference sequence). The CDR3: CSARTSGPLYNEQFF. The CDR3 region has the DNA TGCAGTGCTAGGACTAGCGGTCCCCTCTACAATGAGCAGTTCTTC.

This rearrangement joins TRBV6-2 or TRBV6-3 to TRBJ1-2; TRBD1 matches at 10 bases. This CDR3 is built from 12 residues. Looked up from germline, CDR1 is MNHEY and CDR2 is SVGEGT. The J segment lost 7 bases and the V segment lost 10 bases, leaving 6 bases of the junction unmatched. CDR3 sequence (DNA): TGTGCCACAAGACAGGGGGCGGCTGGCTACACCTTC. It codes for CATRQGAAGYTF.

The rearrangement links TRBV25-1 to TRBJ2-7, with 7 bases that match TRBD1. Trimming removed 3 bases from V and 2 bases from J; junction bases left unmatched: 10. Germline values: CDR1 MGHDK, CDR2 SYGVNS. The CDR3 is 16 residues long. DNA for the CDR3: TGTGCCAGCAGTGATATAATGGGCCAGGGGGCCTACGAGCAGTACTTC. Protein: CASSDIMGQGAYEQYF.

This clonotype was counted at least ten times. DNA of the CDR3: TGTGCCAGCAGCGCTCAAAGCGACTACAATGAGCAGTTCTTC. This sequence encodes CASSAQSDYNEQFF. This sequence joins TRBV7-8 and TRBJ2-1; D remains unclear. V dropped 5 bases and J dropped 3 bases, with 11 bases sitting between them. The germline CDR1 and CDR2 sequences are SGHVS and FQNEAQ. This CDR3 is 14 amino acids long.

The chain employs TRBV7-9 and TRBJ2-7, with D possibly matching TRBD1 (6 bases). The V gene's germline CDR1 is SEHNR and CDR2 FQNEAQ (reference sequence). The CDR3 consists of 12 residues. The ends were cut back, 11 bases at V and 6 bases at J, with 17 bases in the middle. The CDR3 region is CASSQRGIEQYF. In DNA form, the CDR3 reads TGTGCCTCCTCTCAAAGGGGGATCGAGCAGTACTTC.

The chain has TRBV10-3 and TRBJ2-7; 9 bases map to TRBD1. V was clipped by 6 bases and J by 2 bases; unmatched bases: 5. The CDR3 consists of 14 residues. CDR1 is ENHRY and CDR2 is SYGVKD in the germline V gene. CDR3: CAISGQGSTYEQYF. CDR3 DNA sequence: TGTGCCATCAGCGGACAGGGGTCAACCTACGAGCAGTACTTC.

The CDR3 spells CASSQDMSGANVLTF. The CDR3 DNA reads as TGTGCCAGCAGCCAAGATATGTCTGGGGCCAACGTCCTGACTTTC. This chain connects TRBV14 to TRBJ2-6; D is unclear. CDR3 length: 15 residues. Deletions cut 0 bases from V and 1 base from J, with 4 bases between. The germline gives CDR1 SGHDN, CDR2 FVKESK.

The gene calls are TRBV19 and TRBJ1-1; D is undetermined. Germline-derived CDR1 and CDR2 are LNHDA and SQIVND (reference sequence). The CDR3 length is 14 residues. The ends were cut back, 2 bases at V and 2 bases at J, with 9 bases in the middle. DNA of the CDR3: TGTGCCAGTAGTATATTGGCAGGAAACACTGAAGCTTTCTTT. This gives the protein CASSILAGNTEAFF. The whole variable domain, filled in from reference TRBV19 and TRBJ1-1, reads DGGITQSPKYLFRKEGQNVTLSCEQNLNHDAMYWYRQDPGQGLRLIYYSQIVNDFQKGDIAEGYSVSREKKESFPLTVTSAQKNPTAFYLCASSILAGNTEAFFGQGTRLTVV.

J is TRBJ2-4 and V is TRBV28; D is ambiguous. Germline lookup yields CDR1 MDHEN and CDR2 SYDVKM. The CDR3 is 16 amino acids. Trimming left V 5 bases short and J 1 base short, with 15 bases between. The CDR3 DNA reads TGTGCCAGCAGTCCGTGGAAACAGACCGCCAAAAACATTCAGTACTTC. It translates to CASSPWKQTAKNIQYF.

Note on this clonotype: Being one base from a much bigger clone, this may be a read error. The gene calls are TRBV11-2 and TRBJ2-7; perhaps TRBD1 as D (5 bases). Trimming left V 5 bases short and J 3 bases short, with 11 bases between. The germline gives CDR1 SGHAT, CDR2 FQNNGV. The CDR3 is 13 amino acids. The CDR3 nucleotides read TGTGCCAGCAGCCCGGACATGGTCTACGAGCAGTACTTC. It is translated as CASSPDMVYEQYF.